This TCR beta chain is from a study of cytomegalovirus exposure and HLA in healthy donors. Study at large: Genetic ancestry analysis placed over 65% of the 398 donors that were genotyped in the Caucasian-associated cluster.

The study ran its PCR with 60 Vbeta and 13 Jbeta primers. Produced via immunoSEQ multiplex PCR; TCRdb's table is partial and in-frame only. This sample carries some 130,000 clones, 75% to 85% of them seen once, and the ten largest clones take 0.95% to 1.5%. The germline V gene encodes CDR1 GTSNPN and CDR2 SVGIG (reference sequence). V shed 0 bases and J shed 4 bases, with 3 bases lying between them. This CDR3 region has 11 residues. Sequencing was carried out using PBMCs. The rearrangement joins TRBV30 to TRBJ2-5, with D unresolved. The TCR originated in a girl aged 2-10 years in good health and CMV-seronegative. The CDR3 region is CAWSVGETQYF. In nucleotides, the CDR3 is TGTGCCTGGAGTGTCGGAGAGACCCAGTACTTC.